The 18 T cell receptor beta chains presented below share a single source sample, sequenced in a study of T cells expressing NK-cell markers. TCRdb reprocessed the 5' RACE reads and keeps a single row for each CDR3 protein, giving no DNA. This listing includes 250,000 to 300,000 distinct CDR3 sequences. Material for sequencing was blood T cells: a sorted CD56 or NKG2C T cell subset, CD4+ or CD8+ T cells, or bulk PBMC T cells (not recorded which). The origin of the receptors is a woman aged 18-70 years in good health.

The chain joins TRBV5-1 to TRBJ1-4; TCRdb names TRBD1, which stays unverified in the absence of DNA. This CDR3 is built from 18 residues. Per germline, CDR1 SGHRS and CDR2 YFSETQ. The CDR3 reads CASSFTPLGQGLGEKLFF.

V usage is TRBV2 and J usage is TRBJ2-7. CDR3 size: 15 residues. Germline V lookup: CDR1 SNHLY, CDR2 FYNNEI. The CDR3 sequence: CASRRSLVGAYEQYF.

The CDR3 sequence is CASSQDYRDGYTF. The chain links TRBV4-3 to TRBJ1-2; TCRdb returns TRBD1, unconfirmable since there is no DNA. This CDR3 spans 13 amino acids. Germline CDR1 LGHNA, CDR2 YSLEER.

This rearrangement joins TRBV2 to TRBJ2-3; TCRdb gives TRBD2 as the D gene, but with no DNA this cannot be confirmed. Germline CDR1 and CDR2: SNHLY and FYNNEI. The CDR3 consists of 15 residues. This CDR3 is CASSAGPRGTDTQYF. The variable domain in full, completed from reference TRBV2 and TRBJ2-3, reads EPEVTQTPSHQVTQMGQEVILRCVPISNHLYFYWYRQILGQKVEFLVSFYNNEISEKSEIFDDQFSVERPDGSNFTLKIRSTKLEDSAMYFCASSAGPRGTDTQYFGPGTRLTVL.

The chain combines TRBV5-1 with TRBJ1-1; TCRdb calls TRBD1, which cannot be checked without DNA. Germline V gene lookup returns CDR1 SGHRS and CDR2 YFSETQ. The CDR3 runs 17 residues. This chain's CDR3 is CASSLAGTGGPNTEAFF. The full variable domain, in which reference TRBV5-1 and TRBJ1-1 provide the parts outside the CDR3, is KAGVTQTPRYLIKTRGQQVTLSCSPISGHRSVSWYQQTPGQGLQFLFEYFSETQRNKGNFPGRFSGRQFSNSRSEMNVSTLELGDSALYLCASSLAGTGGPNTEAFFGQGTRLTVV.

The J gene is TRBJ1-5, the V gene TRBV11-2; TCRdb calls TRBD1, which cannot be checked without DNA. CDR1 and CDR2 from the germline V gene are SGHAT and FQNNGV. CDR3 length: 15 amino acids. The CDR3 loop is CASSLRDNSNQPQHF.

The chain carries TRBV6-2 or TRBV6-3 and TRBJ2-6. The CDR3 length is 17 residues. Germline CDR1 and CDR2: MNHEY and SVGEGT. The CDR3 loop is CASSYSRADSGANVLTF.

This chain links TRBV12-3 or TRBV12-4 with TRBJ2-1; TCRdb's D call of TRBD2 is untestable without DNA. This CDR3 is 17 amino acids long. The CDR3 loop reads CASSRGTSGGTYNEQFF.

The V gene is TRBV7-2, the J gene TRBJ1-5. From germline, CDR1 is SGHTA and CDR2 FQGNSA. This CDR3 has 15 amino acids. Here the CDR3 reads CASSLDGDPQQPQHF.

The gene calls are TRBV5-1 and TRBJ2-1; TCRdb's D call of TRBD1 is untestable without DNA. Germline V gene sequence: CDR1 SGHRS, CDR2 YFSETQ. The CDR3 loop spans 14 amino acids. The chain's CDR3 is CASSFGGRVDEQFF. Based on the CDR3 plus reference TRBV5-1 and TRBJ2-1, the full variable domain is KAGVTQTPRYLIKTRGQQVTLSCSPISGHRSVSWYQQTPGQGLQFLFEYFSETQRNKGNFPGRFSGRQFSNSRSEMNVSTLELGDSALYLCASSFGGRVDEQFFGPGTRLTVL.

The J gene is TRBJ2-1, the V gene TRBV7-9. There are 12 residues in the CDR3. From germline, CDR1 is SEHNR and CDR2 FQNEAQ (reference sequence). CDR3 residues: CASSLEVYEQFF. Based on the CDR3 plus reference TRBV7-9 and TRBJ2-1, the full variable domain is DTGVSQNPRHKITKRGQNVTFRCDPISEHNRLYWYRQTLGQGPEFLTYFQNEAQLEKSRLLSDRFSAERPKGSFSTLEIQRTEQGDSAMYLCASSLEVYEQFFGPGTRLTVL.

The gene calls are TRBV4-3 and TRBJ2-1. CDR3 length: 18 amino acids. Germline CDR1 LGHNA, CDR2 YSLEER. CDR3 residues: CASSQNPPGQSSYNEQFF.

The V call is TRBV6-2 or TRBV6-3, the J call TRBJ2-2. Germline-derived CDR1 and CDR2 are MNHEY and SVGEGT. The CDR3 has 12 amino acids. The CDR3 sequence: CASRSYTGELFF.

This CDR3 is CASSEQGLASLEQYF. The gene calls are TRBV25-1 and TRBJ2-7; checking the TCRdb D call of TRBD2 is not possible without DNA. This CDR3 region has 15 residues. Germline V lookup: CDR1 MGHDK, CDR2 SYGVNS.

The rearrangement uses TRBV4-3 and TRBJ2-5; TCRdb reports TRBD2, a call that lacks DNA to check it against. Germline CDR1 LGHNA, CDR2 YSLEER. The CDR3 consists of 15 residues. CDR3 region: CASSQGGREGETQYF.

CDR3 residues: CASSLSGGLPLDTQYF. The genes are TRBV28 and TRBJ2-3; the D call of TRBD2 rests on TCRdb alone, since no DNA is present to check it. Germline CDR1 is MDHEN and CDR2 is SYDVKM. The CDR3 runs 16 residues.

The chain joins TRBV2 to TRBJ2-7. Per germline, CDR1 SNHLY and CDR2 FYNNEI. The length of the CDR3 is 13 residues. This CDR3 reads CASKFSESYEQYF.

This chain joins TRBV7-3 and TRBJ2-1; without DNA, the TCRdb call of TRBD1 cannot be checked. The germline gives CDR1 SGHTA, CDR2 FQGTGA. This CDR3 region has 13 residues. This CDR3 reads CASSLTGRNEQFF.